The 30 T cell receptor beta chains reported below all come from one sample, sequenced in a study of OX40 agonist ivuxolimab in advanced cancers. The assay was immunoSEQ multiplex PCR, and TCRdb's table has in-frame clones only and misses some. The sample contains 89,000 or so clones, more than 80% of which appear only once. This specimen consisted of CD4+ or CD8+ T cells sorted from blood, obtained in a trial of the OX40 agonist ivuxolimab. The receptors originated from an adult with an advanced solid tumor such as melanoma, head and neck, liver or kidney cancer.

This clone was counted a single time. This sequence joins TRBV2 and TRBJ1-3; 7 bases align to TRBD1. Germline V gene data show CDR1 as SNHLY and CDR2 as FYNNEI. CDR3 length equals 15 residues. With V trimmed by 6 bases and J by 0 bases, 5 bases remained unmatched. CDR3 in DNA: TGTGCCAGCAGGGCGGGACAGAGCTCTGGAAACACCATATATTTT. Translating gives CASRAGQSSGNTIYF.

This clone was recorded a few times. The chain recombines TRBV7-8 with TRBJ2-7, with a possible D match to TRBD1 (5 bases). Trimming cost V 4 bases and J 0 bases, with 7 bases left between them. CDR3 length equals 13 residues. Germline assignment: CDR1 SGHVS and CDR2 FQNEAQ. The CDR3 region is CASSWGGSYEQYV. The DNA for the CDR3 is TGTGCCAGCAGCTGGGGCGGCTCCTACGAGCAGTACGTC.

The chain recombines TRBV5-6 with TRBJ2-1; D remains unclear. Germline CDR1 reads SGHDT; CDR2 reads YYEEEE. This CDR3 has 15 amino acids. V lost 3 bases and J 0 bases, leaving 10 bases between the germline ends. CDR3 nucleotide sequence: TGTGCCAGCAGCTCCCAGGAGAGCTCCTACAATGAGCAGTTCTTC. It yields the protein CASSSQESSYNEQFF.

This chain joins TRBV27 and TRBJ1-2; TRBD1 matches 8 bases. V was pared by 5 bases and J by 5 bases, with 10 bases of the junction left unmatched. From germline, CDR1 is MNHEY and CDR2 SMNVEV (reference sequence). There are 15 residues in the CDR3. The CDR3 nucleotides read TGTGCCAGCAGTCCGACAGGGGCTGGCGTTTATGGCTACACCTTC. It is translated as CASSPTGAGVYGYTF.

The chain carries TRBV28 and TRBJ2-2; perhaps TRBD1 as D (5 bases). Between the trimmed V and J ends, which lost 4 bases and 4 bases, there was a span of 10 bases. CDR1 and CDR2 from the germline V gene are MDHEN and SYDVKM. The length of the CDR3 is 14 residues. CDR3 coding DNA: TGTGCCAGCAGTTCGCCAGGGTCCACCGGGGAGCTGTTTTTT. It translates to CASSSPGSTGELFF.

The chain employs TRBV5-6 and TRBJ2-2; D unresolved. Looked up from germline, CDR1 is SGHDT and CDR2 is YYEEEE. This CDR3 has 12 amino acids. Deletions cut 2 bases from V and 7 bases from J, with 6 bases between. In DNA, the CDR3 is TGTGCCAGCAGCTTCCCGGACGGGGAGCTGTTTTTT. It specifies CASSFPDGELFF.

The J gene is TRBJ2-1, the V gene TRBV7-9, with D perhaps matching TRBD1 or TRBD2 (6 bases each). V lost 7 bases and J lost 3, with 19 bases in between. The germline CDR1 and CDR2 sequences are SEHNR and FQNEAQ (reference sequence). CDR3 length: 16 amino acids. The CDR3 DNA is TGTGCCAGCACCACGGGGGCGGAGACTTACTACAATGAGCAGTTCTTC. It yields the protein CASTTGAETYYNEQFF.

This chain's CDR3 is CAWMDGSSTDTQYF. CDR3 bases: TGTGCCTGGATGGACGGGTCTAGCACAGATACGCAGTATTTT. This rearrangement joins TRBV30 to TRBJ2-3; D uncertain. Trimming removed 4 bases from V and 0 bases from J, with 11 bases in between. The CDR3 has 14 residues. The germline V gene encodes CDR1 GTSNPN and CDR2 SVGIG (reference sequence).

The V gene is TRBV4-3, the J gene TRBJ1-1; D is unclear. The germline V gene has CDR1 LGHNA and CDR2 YSLEER. The ends were cut back, 2 bases at V and 0 bases at J, with 10 bases in the middle. CDR3 length equals 15 residues. The CDR3 coding sequence is TGCGCCAGCAGCCAATCGGGATATCTGAACACTGAAGCTTTCTTT. It specifies CASSQSGYLNTEAFF.

The rearrangement joins TRBV2 to TRBJ1-1; D call uncertain. There are 14 residues in the CDR3. Trimming took 7 bases from V and 1 from J, leaving 13 bases between them. Germline values: CDR1 SNHLY, CDR2 FYNNEI. CDR3 region: CASTGTRSNTEAFF. The CDR3 DNA is TGTGCCAGCACCGGAACTCGGTCGAACACTGAAGCTTTCTTT. Complete variable domain (other parts from reference TRBV2 and TRBJ1-1): EPEVTQTPSHQVTQMGQEVILRCVPISNHLYFYWYRQILGQKVEFLVSFYNNEISEKSEIFDDQFSVERPDGSNFTLKIRSTKLEDSAMYFCASTGTRSNTEAFFGQGTRLTVV.

V usage is TRBV28 and J usage is TRBJ2-1, with D tentatively TRBD1 (6 bases). Germline V lookup: CDR1 MDHEN, CDR2 SYDVKM. There are 17 residues in the CDR3. Trimming took off 3 bases at V and 7 bases at J, with 22 bases between the two ends. The CDR3 reads CASSFPPNRDVRNEQFF. The DNA for the CDR3 is TGTGCCAGCAGTTTCCCCCCCAACAGGGATGTTAGAAATGAGCAGTTCTTC. Supplemented by reference TRBV28 and TRBJ2-1, the full variable domain reads DVKVTQSSRYLVKRTGEKVFLECVQDMDHENMFWYRQDPGLGLRLIYFSYDVKMKEKGDIPEGYSVSREKKERFSLILESASTNQTSMYLCASSFPPNRDVRNEQFFGPGTRLTVL.

This clone was seen a single time. This chain uses TRBV19 with TRBJ1-2; a weak D match, TRBD1 (5 bases). Germline CDR1 LNHDA, CDR2 SQIVND (reference sequence). V was cut by 6 bases and J by 5 bases, with 13 bases left in between. The CDR3 consists of 13 residues. CDR3 residues: CASRPPEGYGYTF. The CDR3 DNA follows: TGTGCCAGTAGACCCCCGGAGGGGTATGGCTACACCTTC.

This chain uses TRBV6-1 with TRBJ1-1; a weak D match, TRBD1 (6 bases). With 8 bases removed from V and 3 bases from J, the gap between germline ends came to 13 bases. This CDR3 spans 13 amino acids. Germline CDR1 and CDR2: MNHNS and SASEGT. The CDR3 coding sequence is TGTGCCAGCTACAAACAGGGTTACACTGAAGCTTTCTTT. The encoded protein is CASYKQGYTEAFF.

This chain joins TRBV28 and TRBJ2-7, with 9 bases aligning to TRBD1. The CDR3 has 14 amino acids. Germline V gene lookup returns CDR1 MDHEN and CDR2 SYDVKM. Trimming cost V 2 bases and J 2 bases; bases outside gene matches: 1. The CDR3: CASSLTGGTYEQYF. CDR3 nucleotide sequence: TGTGCCAGCAGTTTAACAGGGGGCACCTACGAGCAGTACTTC.

This sequence joins TRBV5-6 and TRBJ1-1; unclear D gene. Trimming cost V 1 base and J 0 bases, with 4 bases left between them. The CDR3 runs 13 residues. Germline CDR1 reads SGHDT; CDR2 reads YYEEEE. Here the CDR3 DNA reads TGTGCCAGCAGCTTGATCCTGAACACTGAAGCTTTCTTT. It yields the protein CASSLILNTEAFF.

The chain links TRBV7-9 to TRBJ2-4; 7 positions agree with TRBD2. The CDR3 runs 15 residues. Per the germline V gene, CDR1 is SEHNR and CDR2 is FQNEAQ (reference sequence). J was trimmed by 7 bases and V by 4 bases; bases with no gene match: 10. The CDR3: CASSSLPGTTNIQYF. CDR3 bases: TGTGCCAGCAGCTCCCTACCGGGGACTACCAACATTCAGTACTTC.

The V gene is TRBV11-2, the J gene TRBJ2-5; a weak D match, TRBD2 (5 bases). Germline CDR1 and CDR2: SGHAT and FQNNGV. The CDR3 has 16 residues. Trimming removed 5 bases from V and 0 bases from J, with 16 bases in between. This chain's CDR3 is CASSPRIARNQETQYF. The CDR3 DNA reads TGTGCCAGCAGCCCTAGAATAGCGCGCAACCAAGAGACCCAGTACTTC.

The V gene is TRBV4-3, the J gene TRBJ1-1; 7 nucleotides agree with TRBD1. The length of the CDR3 is 13 residues. J lost 10 bases, V lost 4 bases, and 9 bases had no gene match. The germline V gene has CDR1 LGHNA and CDR2 YSLEER. The CDR3 region is CASSPHTGVGAFF. CDR3 coding DNA: TGCGCCAGCAGCCCTCACACAGGGGTGGGAGCTTTCTTT.

The chain combines TRBV13 with TRBJ2-3; the D is unclear. CDR3 length: 13 amino acids. Germline CDR1 and CDR2: PRHDT and FYEKMQ (reference sequence). V was cut by 5 bases and J by 4 bases, with 10 bases left in between. The CDR3 is CASSPLGSDTQYF. The DNA for the CDR3 is TGTGCCAGCAGCCCCCTAGGGTCAGATACGCAGTATTTT.

The V and J genes are TRBV6-5 and TRBJ1-1, with D possibly matching TRBD1 (5 bases). V lost 6 bases, J lost 3 bases, and 11 bases lay in between. CDR1 MNHEY and CDR2 SVGAGI come from the germline V gene. The CDR3 is 13 residues long. CDR3 DNA sequence: TGTGCCAGCAGCACCTCGGGGGACACTGAAGCTTTCTTT. This gives the protein CASSTSGDTEAFF.

V is TRBV13 and J is TRBJ2-1, with 9 bases that match TRBD2. CDR3 length: 17 amino acids. The V gene end was trimmed by 1 base and the J gene end by 5 bases; junction bases not matched to a gene: 9. Germline V lookup: CDR1 PRHDT, CDR2 FYEKMQ (reference sequence). The CDR3 DNA follows: TGTGCCAGCAGCTTAGAGGGACTAGCCGCACTACACAATGAGCAGTTCTTC. Encoded protein: CASSLEGLAALHNEQFF.

V gene TRBV28 combines with J gene TRBJ1-5; TRBD1 matches at 8 bases. Germline V CDR1 and CDR2: MDHEN, SYDVKM. The CDR3 sequence is 13 residues long. V dropped 4 bases and J dropped 4; count of bases not matched to a gene: 0. This CDR3 reads CASSYRGNQPQHF. CDR3 bases: TGTGCCAGCAGTTACAGGGGGAATCAGCCCCAGCATTTT.

The DNA of the CDR3 is TGTGCCAGCAGCAAAGATGGTGGGGCTTTCTTT. It encodes CASSKDGGAFF. V is TRBV11-2 and J is TRBJ1-1; D is ambiguous. CDR3 length equals 11 residues. With 5 bases removed from V and 11 bases from J, the gap between germline ends came to 12 bases. Looked up from germline, CDR1 is SGHAT and CDR2 is FQNNGV. The full variable domain, its missing parts supplied by reference TRBV11-2 and TRBJ1-1, is EAGVAQSPRYKIIEKRQSVAFWCNPISGHATLYWYQQILGQGPKLLIQFQNNGVVDDSQLPKDRFSAERLKGVDSTLKIQPAKLEDSAVYLCASSKDGGAFFGQGTRLTVV.

The chain combines TRBV30 with TRBJ1-4; possibly TRBD1 for D (5 bases). V dropped 3 bases and J dropped 7 bases, with 15 bases sitting between them. The CDR3 has 14 residues. From germline, CDR1 is GTSNPN and CDR2 SVGIG (reference sequence). This CDR3 is CAWSPDSYREKLFF. The CDR3 DNA reads TGTGCCTGGAGCCCCGACAGTTATCGTGAAAAACTGTTTTTT.

The genes are TRBV15 and TRBJ1-1; maybe TRBD1 (5 bases). V was cut by 1 base and J by 0 bases, with 9 bases left in between. Germline V lookup: CDR1 LNHNV, CDR2 YYDKDF (reference sequence). The CDR3 runs to 15 residues. In DNA form, the CDR3 reads TGTGCCACCAGCAGAGGGTGGGGCTTGAACACTGAAGCTTTCTTT. It codes for CATSRGWGLNTEAFF.

The chain employs TRBV5-1 and TRBJ2-1; D may be TRBD2 (6 bases). CDR1 and CDR2 (germline): SGHRS, YFSETQ. V was cut by 3 bases and J by 4 bases, with 14 bases left in between. This CDR3 contains 15 residues. The CDR3 nucleotides are TGCGCCAGCAGCTCGGACCCGGGAGAATACAATGAGCAGTTCTTC. Protein sequence: CASSSDPGEYNEQFF.

This chain uses TRBV4-1 with TRBJ2-3; 14 bases match TRBD2. Unmatched junction bases numbered 2, after V lost 2 bases and J lost 7 bases. This CDR3 region has 15 residues. Germline lookup yields CDR1 MGHRA and CDR2 YSYEKL. The CDR3, as DNA: TGCGCCAGCAGCCAAAGGACTAGCGGGGGGTATACGCAGTATTTT. Its protein product is CASSQRTSGGYTQYF.

This chain connects TRBV7-8 to TRBJ2-5; D gene uncertain. CDR1 SGHVS and CDR2 FQNEAQ come from the germline V gene. The CDR3 has 13 residues. Trimming removed 1 base at V and 7 bases at J, with 10 bases between. This chain's CDR3 is CASSLGAHGTQYF. The CDR3 DNA reads as TGTGCCAGCAGCTTAGGAGCCCATGGGACCCAGTACTTC.

The chain has TRBV6-5 and TRBJ2-3; D perhaps matches TRBD2 (6 bases). The germline V gene encodes CDR1 MNHEY and CDR2 SVGAGI. CDR3 length equals 15 residues. V gave up 1 base and J gave up 4 bases, with 12 bases separating them. The CDR3 is CASSYLAETPDTQYF. In DNA, the CDR3 is TGTGCCAGCAGTTACTTAGCGGAGACCCCAGATACGCAGTATTTT.

V is TRBV30 and J is TRBJ1-5, with D unresolved. There are 13 residues in the CDR3. V dropped 2 bases and J dropped 6 bases, with 11 bases sitting between them. CDR1 is GTSNPN, CDR2 SVGIG, per germline (reference sequence). CDR3 in DNA: TGTGCCTGGAGTTCGGCGGAGGGTCAGCCCCAGCATTTT. Encoded protein: CAWSSAEGQPQHF.